This TCR beta chain emerged from a study of identical twins. V dropped 0 bases and J dropped 7 bases, with 19 bases sitting between them. CDR1 is SGHKS and CDR2 is YYEKEE in the germline V gene (reference sequence). This CDR3 is 16 amino acids long. TCRdb fed the 5' RACE reads into MiXCR, producing one record per CDR3 protein. The table includes about 920,000 distinct CDR3 sequences, roughly an eighth detected once. The sample was also linked to a second study, of yellow fever vaccine responses in identical twins. That work contributes: The authors reported partly convergent, partly personalized vaccine responses in identical twins.

This chain links TRBV5-5 with TRBJ2-5, with D unclear. The sample taken for sequencing was PBMCs. The TCR originated in a woman in her late teens or twenties in good health. CDR3 amino acids: CASSLAFWTTSGTQYF. The CDR3 DNA follows: TGTGCCAGCAGCTTGGCCTTTTGGACGACCTCCGGGACCCAGTACTTC.